The clone carrying this T cell receptor (beta chain) was recorded only once. Its target is not known. Germline lookup yields CDR1 LNHDA and CDR2 SQIVND (reference sequence). V gave up 9 bases and J gave up 0 bases; unmatched junction bases: 11. The CDR3 spans 16 residues. The sample comes from a study of T cell responses to AZD1222 COVID-19 vaccine. Study-wide findings and caveats: Among the donors, most were white British and more were female, and clonal diversity was possibly underestimated.

Using immunoSEQ multiplex PCR, the repertoire was profiled, and TCRdb retains in-frame clones only, with some absent. The sample contains 70,000 to 90,000 clones, around 90% of which appear only once. The clonotype originates from an adult in good health. Sequencing used peripheral blood, obtained on day 0 of AZD1222 vaccination. The gene calls are TRBV19 and TRBJ2-1, with 7 bases matching TRBD2. The CDR3, as DNA: TGTGCCAGCTTGAGCCTAGCGGAAGACTCCTACAATGAGCAGTTCTTC. Its protein is CASLSLAEDSYNEQFF.